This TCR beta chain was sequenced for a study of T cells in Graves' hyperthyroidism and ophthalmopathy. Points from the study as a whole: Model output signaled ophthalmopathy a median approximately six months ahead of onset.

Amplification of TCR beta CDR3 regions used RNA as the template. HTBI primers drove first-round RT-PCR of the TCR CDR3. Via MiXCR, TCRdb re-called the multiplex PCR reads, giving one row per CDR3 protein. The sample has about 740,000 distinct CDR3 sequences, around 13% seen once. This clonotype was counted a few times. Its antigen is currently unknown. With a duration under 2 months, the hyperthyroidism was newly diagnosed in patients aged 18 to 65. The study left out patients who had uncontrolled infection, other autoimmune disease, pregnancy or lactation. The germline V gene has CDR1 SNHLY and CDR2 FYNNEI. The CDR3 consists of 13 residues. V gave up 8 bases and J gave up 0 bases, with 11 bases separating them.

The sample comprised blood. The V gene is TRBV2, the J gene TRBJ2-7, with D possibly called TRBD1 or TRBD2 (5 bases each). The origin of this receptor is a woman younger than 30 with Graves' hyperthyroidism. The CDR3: CASLNGGSYEQYF. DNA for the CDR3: TGTGCCAGCCTCAATGGGGGCTCCTACGAGCAGTACTTC. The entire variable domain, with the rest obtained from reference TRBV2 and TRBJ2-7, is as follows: EPEVTQTPSHQVTQMGQEVILRCVPISNHLYFYWYRQILGQKVEFLVSFYNNEISEKSEIFDDQFSVERPDGSNFTLKIRSTKLEDSAMYFCASLNGGSYEQYFGPGTRLTVT.